Listed here are 31 T cell receptor beta chains from one sample, sequenced in a study of chemoradiotherapy in HPV16-positive cancers. Data came from immunoSEQ multiplex PCR; TCRdb stores just in-frame clones and leaves some out. The sample records around 12,000 clones, 63% being singletons. The specimen was collected from a patient who underwent chemoradiotherapy. All receptors derive from a human donor with HPV-associated anogenital cancer.

This chain links TRBV2 with TRBJ2-7; possibly TRBD1 for D (6 bases). V was clipped by 6 bases and J by 2 bases, with 14 bases between them. The CDR3 contains 14 residues. Germline V gene lookup returns CDR1 SNHLY and CDR2 FYNNEI. CDR3 amino acids: CASSDRRMTYEQYF. The CDR3 DNA sequence: TGTGCCAGCAGCGACAGGCGAATGACCTACGAGCAGTACTTC.

This clone was seen only a few times. This chain uses TRBV9 with TRBJ2-1; D possibly uses TRBD1 or TRBD2 (5 bases each). Germline assignment: CDR1 SGDLS and CDR2 YYNGEE. The CDR3 runs to 16 residues. Trimming took 3 bases from V and 6 from J, leaving 19 bases between them. CDR3 nucleotides: TGTGCCAGCAGCGCTGGCTGGGGACCCCGGGGCAATGAGCAGTTCTTC. It codes for CASSAGWGPRGNEQFF.

This clone has a handful of counts. The chain uses TRBV5-1 and TRBJ2-1; TRBD1 or TRBD2 may be the D gene (5 bases each). The CDR3 length is 15 residues. The germline CDR1 and CDR2 sequences are SGHRS and YFSETQ. V was cut by 0 bases and J by 5 bases, with 12 bases left in between. CDR3 residues: CASSLEGTRDNEQFF. The DNA for the CDR3 is TGCGCCAGCAGCTTGGAAGGGACCCGGGACAATGAGCAGTTCTTC.

This clone has just one count. V is TRBV19 and J is TRBJ2-5; D ambiguous. V was cut by 7 bases and J by 5 bases, with 17 bases left in between. CDR3 length: 14 residues. Germline assignment: CDR1 LNHDA and CDR2 SQIVND (reference sequence). The chain's CDR3 is CASTKAAGGETQYF. CDR3 DNA: TGTGCCAGTACCAAGGCGGCAGGTGGGGAGACCCAGTACTTC.

The rearrangement uses TRBV28 and TRBJ1-2; the D is unclear. The CDR3 covers 13 residues. The V end was cut by 2 bases, the J end by 1 base, with 5 bases between. Germline lookup yields CDR1 MDHEN and CDR2 SYDVKM. The CDR3 DNA sequence: TGTGCCAGCAGTTTAACGGTTAACTATGGCTACACCTTC. This sequence encodes CASSLTVNYGYTF.

V gene TRBV4-2 combines with J gene TRBJ1-1; D is perhaps TRBD1 (5 bases). Trimming removed 1 base from V and 3 bases from J, with 9 bases in between. CDR1 LGHNA and CDR2 YNFKEQ come from the germline V gene. The CDR3 spans 14 residues. The CDR3 loop reads CASSQGGMDTEAFF. The DNA for the CDR3 is TGTGCCAGCAGCCAAGGGGGCATGGACACTGAAGCTTTCTTT.

This clone was found once. The CDR3 loop is CASSLRTETDTQYF. The DNA for the CDR3 is TGTGCCAGCAGCTTGCGGACAGAGACAGATACGCAGTATTTT. The chain uses TRBV5-4 and TRBJ2-3; D possibly corresponds to TRBD1 (6 bases). The CDR3 consists of 14 residues. Trimming took off 1 base at V and 3 bases at J, with 9 bases between the two ends. Germline assignment: CDR1 SGHNT and CDR2 YYREEE (reference sequence).

In this sample, this clone turned up a few times. A read error may account for a junction end that differs from germline. The V call is TRBV7-3, the J call TRBJ1-6, with no clear D. The CDR3 totals 13 residues. The germline gives CDR1 SGHTA, CDR2 FQGTGA. The DNA of the CDR3 is TGTGCCAGCAGCTCCCAACAATATTCCCCCCTCCACTTT. Its protein is CASSSQQYSPLHF. The complete variable domain, with remaining parts taken from reference TRBV7-3 and TRBJ1-6, reads GAGVSQTPSNKVTEKGKYVELRCDPISGHTALYWYRQSLGQGPEFLIYFQGTGAADDSGLPNDRFFAVRPEGSVSTLKIQRTERGDSAVYLCASSSQQYSPLHFGNGTRLTVT.

The rearrangement uses TRBV11-2 and TRBJ2-5; 10 nucleotides line up with TRBD2. The CDR3 has 14 residues. V dropped 11 bases and J dropped 5; count of bases not matched to a gene: 11. Germline loops: CDR1 SGHAT, CDR2 FQNNGV. The CDR3 DNA reads as TGTGCCTCCGGAGCTAGCGGGGGTCTCGAGACCCAGTACTTC. This translates into CASGASGGLETQYF.

This chain joins TRBV18 and TRBJ2-7; D unresolved. Germline loops: CDR1 KGHSH, CDR2 LQKENI. CDR3 length: 20 residues. The germline V and J ends were trimmed by 1 base and 6 bases, with 31 bases remaining between them. CDR3 sequence: CASSPLGSSDVTRTGSEQYF. The CDR3 DNA sequence: TGTGCCAGCTCACCACTTGGGTCGTCCGACGTGACCCGAACTGGTAGCGAGCAGTACTTC.

This clone occurred once. The chain couples TRBV6-5 to TRBJ1-6; no reliable D call. The CDR3 totals 13 residues. Trimming stripped 2 bases from V and 9 bases from J, with 8 bases between. In germline, CDR1 is MNHEY, CDR2 SVGAGI. The CDR3 sequence: CASSYGVRSPLHF. CDR3 DNA: TGTGCCAGCAGTTACGGAGTACGTTCACCCCTCCACTTT.

The chain combines TRBV29-1 with TRBJ2-1; D uncertain. Germline CDR1 is SQVTM and CDR2 is ANQGSEA. V was pared by 1 base and J by 6 bases, with 10 bases between. The CDR3 loop spans 13 amino acids. The DNA of the CDR3 is TGCAGCGTTGAAGGTTACAGCGCCAATGAGCAGTTCTTC. Translated, it gives CSVEGYSANEQFF.

This clone was detected only once. The chain has TRBV28 and TRBJ2-7; the D is unclear. This CDR3 is built from 11 residues. In germline, CDR1 is MDHEN, CDR2 SYDVKM. The V gene lost 7 bases and the J gene lost 2 bases, with 6 bases spanning the gap. CDR3 in DNA: TGTGCCAGCACCTCGGCCTACGAGCAGTACTTC. The encoded protein is CASTSAYEQYF.

The V gene is TRBV19, the J gene TRBJ1-5; TRBD1 aligns across 10 bases. V was pared by 4 bases and J by 5 bases, with 8 bases of the junction left unmatched. This CDR3 spans 16 amino acids. Germline V gene lookup returns CDR1 LNHDA and CDR2 SQIVND (reference sequence). Here the CDR3 reads CASSTGTGAFDQPQHF. The CDR3 DNA reads as TGTGCCAGTAGTACCGGGACAGGGGCCTTCGATCAGCCCCAGCATTTT.

This clone was seen once. The chain employs TRBV6-1 and TRBJ1-2; a weak D match, TRBD1 (6 bases). Germline CDR1 is MNHNS and CDR2 is SASEGT. The CDR3 consists of 14 residues. Trimming stripped 1 base from V and 3 bases from J, with 9 bases between. CDR3 coding DNA: TGTGCCAGCAGTGAAGTCTCAGGGGACTATGGCTACACCTTC. Protein product: CASSEVSGDYGYTF.

In DNA, the CDR3 is TGTGCCAGCAGCGTAGGGTTAGGTACTAACTATGGCTACACCTTC. This translates into CASSVGLGTNYGYTF. This chain connects TRBV9 to TRBJ1-2; D remains unclear. Deletions cut 0 bases from V and 0 bases from J, with 9 bases between. CDR3 length: 15 residues. In germline, CDR1 is SGDLS, CDR2 YYNGEE.

The chain has TRBV29-1 and TRBJ2-1; 7 bases fit TRBD2. CDR3 length: 15 residues. J gave up 3 bases and V 2 bases, and 7 bases lay outside the gene matches. Germline values: CDR1 SQVTM, CDR2 ANQGSEA. The CDR3 here is CSVEPSWGGYNEQFF. For the CDR3, the DNA is TGCAGCGTTGAACCCAGCTGGGGGGGCTACAATGAGCAGTTCTTC.

The chain uses TRBV9 and TRBJ2-1; TRBD2 agrees at 11 bases. CDR1 and CDR2 from the germline V gene are SGDLS and YYNGEE. CDR3 length: 14 amino acids. Trimming at V came to 4 bases and at J to 5 bases, leaving 2 bases not matched to a gene. The CDR3 region is CASSRSGGDNEQFF. Written as DNA, the CDR3 is TGTGCCAGCAGCCGTAGCGGGGGGGACAATGAGCAGTTCTTC.

A few counts support this clone. The genes are TRBV18 and TRBJ1-1; 7 bases are a match to TRBD1. The J segment lost 11 bases and the V segment lost 6 bases, leaving 12 bases of the junction unmatched. Per the germline V gene, CDR1 is KGHSH and CDR2 is LQKENI. The CDR3 is made up of 13 amino acids. The CDR3 spells CASSPSGTAPAFF. Written as DNA, the CDR3 is TGTGCCAGCTCCCCCTCGGGGACAGCCCCGGCTTTCTTT. The variable domain in full, completed from reference TRBV18 and TRBJ1-1, reads NAGVMQNPRHLVRRRGQEARLRCSPMKGHSHVYWYRQLPEEGLKFMVYLQKENIIDESGMPKERFSAEFPKEGPSILRIQQVVRGDSAAYFCASSPSGTAPAFFGQGTRLTVV.

This clone was detected only once. V and J are TRBV28 and TRBJ2-1, with D perhaps matching TRBD1 or TRBD2 (6 bases each). Trimming stripped 6 bases from V and 4 bases from J, with 13 bases between. Germline values: CDR1 MDHEN, CDR2 SYDVKM. The CDR3 is made up of 14 amino acids. This CDR3 reads CASRSTGLYNEQFF. The CDR3 DNA is TGTGCCAGCAGATCGACAGGACTATACAATGAGCAGTTCTTC. Full variable domain (remainder filled in from reference TRBV28 and TRBJ2-1): DVKVTQSSRYLVKRTGEKVFLECVQDMDHENMFWYRQDPGLGLRLIYFSYDVKMKEKGDIPEGYSVSREKKERFSLILESASTNQTSMYLCASRSTGLYNEQFFGPGTRLTVL.

The V and J genes are TRBV11-3 and TRBJ2-7; D is undetermined. V was clipped by 2 bases and J by 7 bases, with 12 bases between them. Germline-derived CDR1 and CDR2 are SGHNT and YENEEA. The length of the CDR3 is 13 residues. CDR3 loop: CASSLLGSLEQYF. The DNA of the CDR3 is TGTGCCAGCAGCTTATTGGGCAGCTTGGAGCAGTACTTC.

This clone appeared a single time. The CDR3 nucleotides read TGTGCCAGCTCGGAGACGGGAGCCTCTGGAAACACCATATATTTT. It is translated as CASSETGASGNTIYF. The chain links TRBV18 to TRBJ1-3; D is unclear. In germline, CDR1 is KGHSH, CDR2 LQKENI. V lost 6 bases to trimming and J lost 0 bases, with 12 bases between them. The CDR3 loop spans 15 amino acids.

The chain is built from TRBV4-1 and TRBJ1-6, with unresolved D. CDR1 is MGHRA, CDR2 YSYEKL, per germline. V lost 0 bases to trimming and J lost 10 bases, with 16 bases between them. The CDR3 extends over 16 amino acids. The CDR3 nucleotides read TGCGCCAGCAGCCAAGATGTAACGGTGCGGGTCTCACCCCTCCACTTT. Amino acids: CASSQDVTVRVSPLHF.

The J gene is TRBJ2-6, the V gene TRBV5-1; maybe TRBD2 (6 bases). Trimming pared 5 bases from V and 4 bases from J, leaving 16 bases between. CDR3 length: 16 amino acids. CDR1 SGHRS and CDR2 YFSETQ come from the germline V gene. CDR3 loop: CASSAGRLEGANVLTF. CDR3 coding DNA: TGCGCCAGCAGTGCGGGACGGCTCGAGGGGGCCAACGTCCTGACTTTC.

The chain combines TRBV6-1 with TRBJ2-3; D gene uncertain. Looked up from germline, CDR1 is MNHNS and CDR2 is SASEGT. Trimming stripped 1 base from V and 6 bases from J, with 2 bases between. This CDR3 contains 11 residues. CDR3 sequence: CASSEEDTQYF. The CDR3 DNA reads as TGTGCCAGCAGTGAAGAGGATACGCAGTATTTT.

This clone came up a few times. The gene calls are TRBV9 and TRBJ1-1; D ambiguous. The CDR3 extends over 14 amino acids. CDR1 and CDR2 (germline): SGDLS, YYNGEE. The V end was cut by 4 bases, the J end by 2 bases, with 12 bases between. The CDR3 DNA follows: TGTGCCAGCAGCCCGAGCACAGCCAACACTGAAGCTTTCTTT. This sequence encodes CASSPSTANTEAFF.

The chain couples TRBV6-1 to TRBJ1-2; a possible D gene is TRBD1 (5 bases). Germline V gene data show CDR1 as MNHNS and CDR2 as SASEGT. The CDR3 sequence is 12 residues long. V lost 9 bases, J lost 4 bases, and 12 bases lay in between. This CDR3 reads CASQGRGYGYTF. DNA for the CDR3: TGTGCCAGTCAGGGAAGGGGCTATGGCTACACCTTC.

This clone was detected only once. The chain joins TRBV5-1 to TRBJ2-5, with 15 bases fitting TRBD2. This CDR3 has 16 amino acids. Germline V gene sequence: CDR1 SGHRS, CDR2 YFSETQ. The ends lost 4 bases at V and 4 bases at J; junction bases unmatched: 5. The CDR3, as DNA: TGCGCCAGCAGCGCTGGACTAGCGGGGGGGCGAGAGACCCAGTACTTC. Residues: CASSAGLAGGRETQYF.

In DNA, the CDR3 is TGTGCCTGGAGACGGGGGGGTACTGAAGCTTTCTTT. Encoded protein: CAWRRGGTEAFF. V is TRBV30 and J is TRBJ1-1; tentative D call: TRBD1 (5 bases). Germline lookup yields CDR1 GTSNPN and CDR2 SVGIG (reference sequence). With 3 bases removed from V and 5 bases from J, the gap between germline ends came to 10 bases. CDR3 length equals 12 residues.

This chain links TRBV19 with TRBJ1-1; the D gene is possibly TRBD1 (6 bases). With 8 bases removed from V and 4 bases from J, the gap between germline ends came to 14 bases. This CDR3 spans 13 amino acids. Germline CDR1 LNHDA, CDR2 SQIVND (reference sequence). In DNA, the CDR3 is TGTGCCAGTGTAGACATAGGGGGCACTGAAGCTTTCTTT. This gives the protein CASVDIGGTEAFF.

The CDR3 bases are TGTGCCAGCAGCTTAAATGCGGGTGATAATTCACCCCTCCACTTT. Protein product: CASSLNAGDNSPLHF. This rearrangement joins TRBV7-2 to TRBJ1-6; D gene ambiguous. The CDR3 consists of 15 residues. Trimming removed 2 bases from V and 5 bases from J, with 10 bases in between. The germline gives CDR1 SGHTA, CDR2 FQGNSA. Using reference TRBV7-2 and TRBJ1-6 for the parts outside the CDR3, the full variable domain is GAGVSQSPSNKVTEKGKDVELRCDPISGHTALYWYRQSLGQGLEFLIYFQGNSAPDKSGLPSDRFSAERTGGSVSTLTIQRTQQEDSAVYLCASSLNAGDNSPLHFGNGTRLTVT.